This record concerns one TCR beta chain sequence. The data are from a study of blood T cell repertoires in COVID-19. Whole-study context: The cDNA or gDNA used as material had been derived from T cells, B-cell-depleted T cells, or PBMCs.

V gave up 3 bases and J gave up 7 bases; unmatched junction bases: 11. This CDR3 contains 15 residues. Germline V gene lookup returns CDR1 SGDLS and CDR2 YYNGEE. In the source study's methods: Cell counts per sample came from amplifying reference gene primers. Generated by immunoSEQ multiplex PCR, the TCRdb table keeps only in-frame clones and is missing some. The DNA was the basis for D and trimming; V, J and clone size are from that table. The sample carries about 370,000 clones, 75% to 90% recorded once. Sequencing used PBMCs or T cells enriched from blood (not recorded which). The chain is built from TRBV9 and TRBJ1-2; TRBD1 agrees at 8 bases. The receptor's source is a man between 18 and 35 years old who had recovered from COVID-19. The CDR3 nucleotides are TGTGCCAGCAGCGGGGACGGACAGGGTGGTCGTGGCTACACCTTC. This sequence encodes CASSGDGQGGRGYTF.